The T cell receptor (beta chain) described here comes from a study of cytomegalovirus exposure and HLA in healthy donors. Study conclusions and caveats: Roughly 170 TCR beta chains were listed as cytomegalovirus-associated. Confirmation was obtained in vitro that a few CMV-associated chains are specific for CMV antigens.

The protocol was immunoSEQ multiplex PCR, while the TCRdb copy is restricted to in-frame clones and leaves out a portion. Of roughly 200,000 clones in the sample, about three quarters are singletons; the top ten hold less than 1.5%. This clone was counted once. Its antigen is currently unknown. The donors were part of the validation cohort of roughly 110 subjects. That cohort was separate from the first cohort, which comprised 500 to 700 subjects. Unmatched junction bases numbered 3, after V lost 6 bases and J lost 4 bases. This CDR3 is built from 14 residues. Per germline, CDR1 SGHTA and CDR2 FQGNSA.

The V call is TRBV7-2, the J call TRBJ2-3; 11 bases map to TRBD2. This clonotype was sampled from a woman in her twenties or thirties in good health and CMV-seronegative. Sequencing was performed on PBMCs. CDR3 amino acids: CASRLAGAADTQYF. CDR3 nucleotide sequence: TGTGCCAGCAGACTAGCGGGGGCCGCAGATACGCAGTATTTT.